A single sample is the source of the 31 T cell receptor beta chains below, sequenced in a study of OX40 agonist ivuxolimab in advanced cancers. TCRdb's table, derived via immunoSEQ multiplex PCR, lists solely in-frame clones and lacks some. The sample consists of fewer than 75,000 clones, approximately 90% of them appearing once. The material was CD4+ or CD8+ T cells sorted from blood, obtained in a trial of the OX40 agonist ivuxolimab. Receptor source: an adult with an advanced solid tumor such as melanoma, head and neck, liver or kidney cancer.

The rearrangement uses TRBV5-1 and TRBJ2-7; D is perhaps TRBD1 (6 bases). The germline CDR1 and CDR2 sequences are SGHRS and YFSETQ. Trimming removed 0 bases at V and 0 bases at J, with 10 bases between. The CDR3 spans 15 residues. CDR3 region: CASSLARTASYEQYF. The DNA for the CDR3 is TGCGCCAGCAGCTTGGCCAGGACAGCCTCCTACGAGCAGTACTTC.

The CDR3 DNA reads TGTGCCAGCAGCTTAGTGGGCCCTCTGCAGTACTTC. Protein sequence: CASSLVGPLQYF. This chain uses TRBV11-2 with TRBJ2-7, with D unclear. Germline lookup yields CDR1 SGHAT and CDR2 FQNNGV. The CDR3 loop spans 12 amino acids. V was clipped by 1 base and J by 9 bases, with 10 bases between them.

The genes are TRBV4-1 and TRBJ2-1; 7 bases are a match to TRBD2. The CDR3 has 13 amino acids. J was trimmed by 7 bases and V by 3 bases; bases with no gene match: 3. CDR1 is MGHRA and CDR2 is YSYEKL in the germline V gene. CDR3 sequence reads: CASSQGLHNEQFF. The CDR3 coding sequence is TGCGCCAGCAGCCAGGGACTACATAATGAGCAGTTCTTC.

J is TRBJ2-7 and V is TRBV18, with D possibly TRBD2 on 6 matching bases. The germline gives CDR1 KGHSH, CDR2 LQKENI. The CDR3 has 13 amino acids. Trimming stripped 3 bases from V and 5 bases from J, with 11 bases between. The CDR3 region is CASSPTEGHEQYF. In nucleotides, the CDR3 is TGTGCCAGCTCACCCACGGAGGGACACGAGCAGTACTTC. The full variable domain, in which reference TRBV18 and TRBJ2-7 provide the parts outside the CDR3, is NAGVMQNPRHLVRRRGQEARLRCSPMKGHSHVYWYRQLPEEGLKFMVYLQKENIIDESGMPKERFSAEFPKEGPSILRIQQVVRGDSAAYFCASSPTEGHEQYFGPGTRLTVT.

CDR3 protein: CASSSPGDGGEKLFF. The CDR3 region has the DNA TGTGCCAGCAGTTCTCCCGGGGACGGGGGGGAAAAACTGTTTTTT. V usage is TRBV28 and J usage is TRBJ1-4; possible D gene TRBD1, 5 bases. Germline V gene lookup returns CDR1 MDHEN and CDR2 SYDVKM. The germline V and J ends were trimmed by 4 bases and 8 bases, with 17 bases remaining between them. This CDR3 region has 15 residues.

V is TRBV18 and J is TRBJ2-7; 9 nucleotides align to TRBD1. The trim removed 2 bases at V and 0 bases at J, leaving 2 bases unmatched. The CDR3 covers 15 residues. CDR1 KGHSH and CDR2 LQKENI come from the germline V gene. The CDR3, as DNA: TGTGCCAGCTCACCAGGGACAGGGTACTCCTACGAGCAGTACTTC. Its protein product is CASSPGTGYSYEQYF.

This clone was recorded only once. This chain uses TRBV11-3 with TRBJ2-1; 10 nucleotides line up with TRBD2. CDR3 length equals 15 residues. The germline gives CDR1 SGHNT, CDR2 YENEEA. Losses at the gene ends were 5 bases for V and 5 bases for J; bases not matched to a gene: 6. The CDR3 is CASSRLGLADNEQFF. The CDR3 DNA reads as TGTGCCAGCAGCCGACTCGGACTAGCGGACAATGAGCAGTTCTTC.

The sample holds one count of this clone. The chain carries TRBV27 and TRBJ1-6, with TRBD1 matching over 7 bases. Germline lookup yields CDR1 MNHEY and CDR2 SMNVEV (reference sequence). The V segment lost 2 bases and the J segment 9 bases; nucleotides outside the gene matches: 4. This CDR3 comprises 14 residues. CDR3: CASSLQQGTSPLHF. For the CDR3, the DNA is TGTGCCAGCAGTTTACAACAGGGGACTTCACCCCTCCACTTT.

This chain links TRBV15 with TRBJ2-3; no firm D call. V lost 1 base and J 4 bases, leaving 9 bases between the germline ends. The germline CDR1 and CDR2 sequences are LNHNV and YYDKDF (reference sequence). The CDR3 length is 14 residues. This CDR3 reads CATSRVYLSDTQYF. CDR3 DNA sequence: TGTGCCACCAGCAGAGTTTACCTGTCAGATACGCAGTATTTT.

The chain is built from TRBV11-2 and TRBJ2-3; maybe TRBD2 (6 bases). This CDR3 has 14 amino acids. With 4 bases removed from V and 0 bases from J, the gap between germline ends came to 8 bases. The germline V gene has CDR1 SGHAT and CDR2 FQNNGV. The CDR3: CASSSGTSTDTQYF. The CDR3 coding sequence is TGTGCCAGCAGCTCCGGGACTAGCACAGATACGCAGTATTTT.

The CDR3 here is CAASAGRAPQYF. CDR3 nucleotide sequence: TGTGCCGCTTCAGCGGGGAGGGCCCCGCAGTATTTT. The rearrangement uses TRBV30 and TRBJ2-3; 7 nucleotides line up with TRBD2. After removal of 8 bases from V and 10 bases from J, the junction contained 12 bases not matched to a gene. CDR1 is GTSNPN, CDR2 SVGIG, per germline (reference sequence). This CDR3 has 12 amino acids.

The J gene is TRBJ2-1, the V gene TRBV4-1; D is unclear. Trimming cost V 4 bases and J 2 bases, with 12 bases left between them. The CDR3 consists of 15 residues. The germline V gene has CDR1 MGHRA and CDR2 YSYEKL. The CDR3 region is CASSRRGRAYNEQFF. The CDR3 DNA follows: TGCGCCAGCAGCCGGAGAGGACGGGCCTACAATGAGCAGTTCTTC.

This clone was detected only once. J is TRBJ2-1 and V is TRBV2, with D tentatively TRBD2 (6 bases). V lost 6 bases and J 3 bases, leaving 12 bases between the germline ends. The length of the CDR3 is 14 residues. Germline lookup yields CDR1 SNHLY and CDR2 FYNNEI. CDR3 bases: TGTGCCAGCAGGGCGGGAACGCTCTACAATGAGCAGTTCTTC. It specifies CASRAGTLYNEQFF. Full variable domain (missing parts from reference TRBV2 and TRBJ2-1): EPEVTQTPSHQVTQMGQEVILRCVPISNHLYFYWYRQILGQKVEFLVSFYNNEISEKSEIFDDQFSVERPDGSNFTLKIRSTKLEDSAMYFCASRAGTLYNEQFFGPGTRLTVL.

The chain joins TRBV11-3 to TRBJ1-6; 8 bases match TRBD1. CDR1 is SGHNT, CDR2 YENEEA, per germline. The CDR3 contains 14 residues. V shed 4 bases and J 10 bases; nucleotides not matched to a gene: 6. Written as DNA, the CDR3 is TGTGCCAGCAGCTCCGGGACAGGTGTCTCACCCCTCCACTTT. Its translation: CASSSGTGVSPLHF.

The table lists this clone with a count of one. V and J are TRBV19 and TRBJ1-1, with no clear D. This CDR3 has 17 residues. Germline V gene lookup returns CDR1 LNHDA and CDR2 SQIVND (reference sequence). V lost 3 bases, J lost 0 bases, and 17 bases lay in between. The chain's CDR3 is CASSIFGRGRMNTEAFF. CDR3 coding DNA: TGTGCCAGTAGTATTTTCGGTCGGGGAAGAATGAACACTGAAGCTTTCTTT.

J is TRBJ1-4 and V is TRBV28; 8 bases agree with TRBD1. Trimming took 6 bases from V and 7 from J; bases not matched to a gene: 16. The CDR3 extends over 17 amino acids. CDR1 is MDHEN, CDR2 SYDVKM, per germline. The CDR3 DNA follows: TGTGCCAGCAGCCTTGACAGGGGTGGGAGTCTATCTGAAAAACTGTTTTTT. It yields the protein CASSLDRGGSLSEKLFF.

This rearrangement joins TRBV10-3 to TRBJ1-1, with D unclear. The germline V gene has CDR1 ENHRY and CDR2 SYGVKD. V was clipped by 3 bases and J by 0 bases, with 2 bases between them. The CDR3 length is 12 residues. This CDR3 reads CAISDLNTEAFF. Here the CDR3 DNA reads TGTGCCATCAGTGACCTGAACACTGAAGCTTTCTTT.

V is TRBV27 and J is TRBJ1-5; no clear D. Looked up from germline, CDR1 is MNHEY and CDR2 is SMNVEV (reference sequence). The CDR3 sequence is 14 residues long. Trimming cost V 5 bases and J 8 bases, with 16 bases left between them. CDR3: CASSLGPDFKPQHF. The CDR3 bases are TGTGCCAGCAGTCTTGGACCGGATTTTAAGCCCCAGCATTTT.

CDR3 in amino acids: CASIGRRDTQYF. The CDR3 DNA follows: TGTGCCAGCATAGGCAGGAGGGATACGCAGTATTTT. This chain joins TRBV2 and TRBJ2-3; possibly TRBD2 for D (5 bases). Trimming stripped 7 bases from V and 6 bases from J, with 11 bases between. The CDR3 totals 12 residues. The germline gives CDR1 SNHLY, CDR2 FYNNEI.

The genes are TRBV19 and TRBJ2-5; 7 bases are shared with TRBD1. CDR3 length equals 16 residues. CDR1 LNHDA and CDR2 SQIVND come from the germline V gene (reference sequence). The V and J ends lost 5 bases and 5 bases, in that order; junction bases with no gene match: 14. Here the CDR3 reads CASSPRVDRVWETQYF. Written as DNA, the CDR3 is TGTGCCAGTAGTCCCAGGGTCGACAGGGTGTGGGAGACCCAGTACTTC.

V usage is TRBV19 and J usage is TRBJ1-3; D is uncertain. V was pared by 8 bases and J by 0 bases, with 11 bases between. The CDR3 is 14 residues long. CDR1 LNHDA and CDR2 SQIVND come from the germline V gene (reference sequence). The chain's CDR3 is CASGVGSSGNTIYF. The CDR3 bases are TGTGCCAGTGGAGTGGGTAGCTCTGGAAACACCATATATTTT.

This chain connects TRBV9 to TRBJ2-5; 8 bases align to TRBD2. J gave up 5 bases and V 4 bases, and 10 bases lay outside the gene matches. CDR1 is SGDLS, CDR2 YYNGEE, per germline. This CDR3 spans 15 amino acids. The CDR3 DNA is TGTGCCAGCAGCCCCCGAGCGGGAGTGAGGGAGACCCAGTACTTC. Its protein product is CASSPRAGVRETQYF.

DNA of the CDR3: TGTGCCAGTACGACTACCACAGGGGGCGAGCAGTACTTC. Translation: CASTTTTGGEQYF. This chain connects TRBV6-5 to TRBJ2-5, with 8 positions matching TRBD1. The DNA end is more similar to TRBJ2-7, so the J call may be wrong. This CDR3 has 13 amino acids. Germline V gene sequence: CDR1 MNHEY, CDR2 SVGAGI.

The rearrangement uses TRBV28 and TRBJ2-5; D is uncertain. Per the germline V gene, CDR1 is MDHEN and CDR2 is SYDVKM. The length of the CDR3 is 13 residues. V lost 5 bases, J lost 7 bases, and 14 bases lay in between. CDR3 sequence: CASSIYSSATQYF. CDR3 nucleotide sequence: TGTGCCAGCAGTATCTATTCCTCCGCGACCCAGTACTTC. The variable domain in full, with the rest retrieved from reference TRBV28 and TRBJ2-5, is DVKVTQSSRYLVKRTGEKVFLECVQDMDHENMFWYRQDPGLGLRLIYFSYDVKMKEKGDIPEGYSVSREKKERFSLILESASTNQTSMYLCASSIYSSATQYFGPGTRLLVL.

The chain employs TRBV7-2 and TRBJ2-7, with D possibly TRBD1 on 6 matching bases. The germline CDR1 and CDR2 sequences are SGHTA and FQGNSA. Trimming removed 1 base at V and 4 bases at J, with 8 bases between. The CDR3 loop spans 13 amino acids. The CDR3 bases are TGTGCCAGCAGCTTAGGGACAGTGTACGAGCAGTACTTC. Amino acid sequence: CASSLGTVYEQYF. The variable domain in full, with the rest retrieved from reference TRBV7-2 and TRBJ2-7, is GAGVSQSPSNKVTEKGKDVELRCDPISGHTALYWYRQSLGQGLEFLIYFQGNSAPDKSGLPSDRFSAERTGGSVSTLTIQRTQQEDSAVYLCASSLGTVYEQYFGPGTRLTVT.

This clone was counted a single time. The rearrangement uses TRBV7-2 and TRBJ2-3; 16 bases fit TRBD2. The length of the CDR3 is 19 residues. The germline V gene has CDR1 SGHTA and CDR2 FQGNSA. J was trimmed by 6 bases and V by 3 bases; bases with no gene match: 12. CDR3: CASSFPGLAGGPGVDTQYF. The CDR3 DNA sequence: TGTGCCAGCAGCTTCCCGGGACTAGCGGGAGGGCCGGGGGTGGATACGCAGTATTTT.

The chain is built from TRBV7-9 and TRBJ1-3; the D gene is possibly TRBD1 (5 bases). The germline V and J ends were trimmed by 5 bases and 4 bases, with 15 bases remaining between them. This CDR3 spans 15 amino acids. The germline V gene has CDR1 SEHNR and CDR2 FQNEAQ (reference sequence). CDR3 loop: CASSPFRTKGNTIYF. The DNA of the CDR3 is TGTGCCAGCAGCCCCTTCCGGACAAAAGGAAACACCATATATTTT. Combining the CDR3 with reference TRBV7-9 and TRBJ1-3 gives the whole variable domain DTGVSQNPRHKITKRGQNVTFRCDPISEHNRLYWYRQTLGQGPEFLTYFQNEAQLEKSRLLSDRFSAERPKGSFSTLEIQRTEQGDSAMYLCASSPFRTKGNTIYFGEGSWLTVV.

This sequence joins TRBV19 and TRBJ1-1, with no clear D. CDR3 size: 13 residues. Trimming left V 1 base short and J 7 bases short, with 10 bases between. Germline assignment: CDR1 LNHDA and CDR2 SQIVND (reference sequence). The CDR3 spells CASSIGTRNEAFF. The CDR3, as DNA: TGTGCCAGTAGTATAGGGACGAGGAATGAAGCTTTCTTT.

The chain is built from TRBV2 and TRBJ1-2; no reliable D call. V was clipped by 6 bases and J by 2 bases, with 10 bases between them. Germline V lookup: CDR1 SNHLY, CDR2 FYNNEI. CDR3 length: 13 residues. In nucleotides, the CDR3 is TGTGCCAGCAGCCTTAGGCAAAACTATGGCTACACCTTC. Its protein is CASSLRQNYGYTF.

The chain combines TRBV30 with TRBJ2-2, with 7 bases lining up with TRBD2. Germline CDR1 and CDR2: GTSNPN and SVGIG (reference sequence). This CDR3 has 15 residues. With V trimmed by 3 bases and J by 5 bases, 9 bases remained unmatched. The CDR3 here is CAWRSSGGGTGELFF. For the CDR3, the DNA is TGTGCCTGGAGGAGTTCGGGAGGTGGGACCGGGGAGCTGTTTTTT. The whole variable domain, filled in from reference TRBV30 and TRBJ2-2, reads SQTIHQWPATLVQPVGSPLSLECTVEGTSNPNLYWYRQAAGRGLQLLFYSVGIGQISSEVPQNLSASRPQDRQFILSSKKLLLSDSGFYLCAWRSSGGGTGELFFGEGSRLTVL.

The chain employs TRBV29-1 and TRBJ2-7; no firm D call. V lost 7 bases, J lost 0 bases, and 10 bases lay in between. Germline assignment: CDR1 SQVTM and CDR2 ANQGSEA. The CDR3 is made up of 12 amino acids. CDR3 residues: CSALIASYEQYF. The CDR3 region has the DNA TGCAGCGCCCTTATAGCCTCCTACGAGCAGTACTTC.